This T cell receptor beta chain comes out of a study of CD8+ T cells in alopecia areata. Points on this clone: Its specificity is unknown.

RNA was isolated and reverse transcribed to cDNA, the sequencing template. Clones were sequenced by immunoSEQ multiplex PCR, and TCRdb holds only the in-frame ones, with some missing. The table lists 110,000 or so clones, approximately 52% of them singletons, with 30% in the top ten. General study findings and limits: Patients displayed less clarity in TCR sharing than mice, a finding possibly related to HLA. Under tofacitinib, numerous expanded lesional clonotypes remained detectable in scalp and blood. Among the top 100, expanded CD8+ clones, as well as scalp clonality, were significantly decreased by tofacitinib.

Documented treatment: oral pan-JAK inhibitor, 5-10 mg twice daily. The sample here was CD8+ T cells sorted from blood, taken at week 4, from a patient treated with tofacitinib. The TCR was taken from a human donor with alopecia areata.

The CDR3 DNA is TGTGCCAGCAGCTTAGGGCCGACGCCCCAGCATTTT. Amino acids: CASSLGPTPQHF. The genes are TRBV7-9 and TRBJ1-5; D is unclear. Trimming stripped 1 base from V and 9 bases from J, with 7 bases between. CDR3 length equals 12 residues. Germline V lookup: CDR1 SEHNR, CDR2 FQNEAQ (reference sequence). The whole variable domain, filled in from reference TRBV7-9 and TRBJ1-5, reads DTGVSQNPRHKITKRGQNVTFRCDPISEHNRLYWYRQTLGQGPEFLTYFQNEAQLEKSRLLSDRFSAERPKGSFSTLEIQRTEQGDSAMYLCASSLGPTPQHFGDGTRLSIL.